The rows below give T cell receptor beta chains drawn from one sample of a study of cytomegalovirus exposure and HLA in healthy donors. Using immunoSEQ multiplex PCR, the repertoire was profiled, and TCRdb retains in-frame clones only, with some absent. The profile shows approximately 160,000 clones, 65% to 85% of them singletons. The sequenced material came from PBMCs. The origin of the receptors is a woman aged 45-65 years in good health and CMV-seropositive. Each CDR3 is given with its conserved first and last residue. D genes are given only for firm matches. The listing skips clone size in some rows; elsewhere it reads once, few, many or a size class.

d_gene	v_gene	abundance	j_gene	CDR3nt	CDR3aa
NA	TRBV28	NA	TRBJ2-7	TGTGCCAGCAGTTTAATTTCCGGGACAACCTACGAGCAGTACTTC	CASSLISGTTYEQYF
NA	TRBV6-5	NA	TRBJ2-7	TGTGCCAGCAGAGGCCAAGGTAGGAGCTACGAGCAGTACTTC	CASRGQGRSYEQYF
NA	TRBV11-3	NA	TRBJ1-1	TGTGCCAGCAGCCATAGTAGCACTGAAGCTTTCTTT	CASSHSSTEAFF
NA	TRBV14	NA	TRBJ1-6	TGTGCCAGCAGTCTTAACTCCCCCCTATATTCACCCCTCCACTTT	CASSLNSPLYSPLHF
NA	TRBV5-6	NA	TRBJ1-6	TGTGCCAGCAGCTCCACCCGGACAGCGAATAATTCACCCCTCCACTTT	CASSSTRTANNSPLHF
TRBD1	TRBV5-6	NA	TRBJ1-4	TGTGCCAGCAGCCAAGGACAGGGGACTACTAATGAAAAACTGTTTTTT	CASSQGQGTTNEKLFF
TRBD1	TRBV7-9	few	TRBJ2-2	TGTGCCAGCAGACAGGGGGCGAACGGGGAGCTGTTTTTT	CASRQGANGELFF
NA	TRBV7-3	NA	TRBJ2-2	TGTGCCAGCAGCTCCTCGAACACCGGGGAGCTGTTTTTT	CASSSSNTGELFF
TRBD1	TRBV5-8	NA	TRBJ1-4	TGTGCCAGCAGCTTGGGCAGGGGGCAGAGTAATGAAAAACTGTTTTTT	CASSLGRGQSNEKLFF
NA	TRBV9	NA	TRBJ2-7	TGTGCCAGCAGCCCAACTATAGGAGGGGGGGGATCCTACGAGCAGTACTTC	CASSPTIGGGGSYEQYF
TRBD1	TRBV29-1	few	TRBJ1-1	TGCAGCACCTCCCCCAGGGGGTCTGGGACTGAAGCTTTCTTT	CSTSPRGSGTEAFF
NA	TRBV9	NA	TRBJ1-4	TGTGCCAGCAGCGTCAGTTCCCGGGATGAAAAACTGTTTTTT	CASSVSSRDEKLFF
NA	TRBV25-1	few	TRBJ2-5	TGTGCCAGTCAAGTAGCCCTCGGAGAGACCCAGTACTTC	CASQVALGETQYF
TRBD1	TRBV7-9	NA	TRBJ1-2	TGTGCCAGCAGCTTCCCAACAGGGGACTCTAACTATGGCTACACCTTC	CASSFPTGDSNYGYTF
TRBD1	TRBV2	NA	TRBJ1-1	TGTGCCAGCAGTGCAGGGGGCGGAATCACTGAAGCTTTCTTT	CASSAGGGITEAFF
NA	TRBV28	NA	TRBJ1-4	TGTGCCAGCAGTTTATACCCGGCGGGAACTAATGAAAAACTGTTTTTT	CASSLYPAGTNEKLFF
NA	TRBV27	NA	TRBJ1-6	TGTGCCAGCAGTCTCAGGACACTAAGCTATAATTCACCCCTCCACTTT	CASSLRTLSYNSPLHF
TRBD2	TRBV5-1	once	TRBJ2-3	TGCGCCAGCAGCCCCGGACTAGCGGCTAGCACAGATACGCAGTATTTT	CASSPGLAASTDTQYF
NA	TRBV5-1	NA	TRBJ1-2	TGCGCCAGCAGCTTGTCGGGCGGGACCTATGGCTACACCTTC	CASSLSGGTYGYTF
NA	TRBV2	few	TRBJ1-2	TGTGCCAGCAGTGGGGCGGGGGGCGGCTATGGCTACACCTTC	CASSGAGGGYGYTF
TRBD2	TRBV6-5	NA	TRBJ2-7	TGTGCCAGCGGGAAGGCGGGGGGCCTCTCCTACGAGCAGTACTTC	CASGKAGGLSYEQYF
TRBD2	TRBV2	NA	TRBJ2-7	TGTGCCAGCCGCCGGGGCGGACTAGCGGGGGGGAACTACGAGCAGTACTTC	CASRRGGLAGGNYEQYF
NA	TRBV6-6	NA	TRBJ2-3	TGTGCCAGCAGTTACCGCCGAGGGTCGGGCACAGATACGCAGTATTTT	CASSYRRGSGTDTQYF
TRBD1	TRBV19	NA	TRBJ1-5	TGTGCCAGTAGTACGGCGGGGTCCAGGGGGCTAAAACAGCCCCAGCATTTT	CASSTAGSRGLKQPQHF
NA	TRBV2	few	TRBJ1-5	TGTGCCAGCAGTGGCCCTCTCAGGGGACGCAATCAGCCCCAGCATTTT	CASSGPLRGRNQPQHF
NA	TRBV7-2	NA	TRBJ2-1	TGTGCCAGCAGCTTACAGGGGGGCGTAAATGAGCAGTTCTTC	CASSLQGGVNEQFF
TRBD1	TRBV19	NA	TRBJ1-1	TGTGCCAGTAGTGTGACAGGGGGTTTGACCACTGAAGCTTTCTTT	CASSVTGGLTTEAFF
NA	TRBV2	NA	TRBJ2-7	TGTGCCAGCAGTGATATAGTACCCGAGGCCTACGAGCAGTACTTC	CASSDIVPEAYEQYF
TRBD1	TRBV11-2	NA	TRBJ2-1	TGTGCCAGCAGCTTAGGGGACAGCCGCAATGAGCAGTTCTTC	CASSLGDSRNEQFF
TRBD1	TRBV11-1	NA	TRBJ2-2	TGTGCCAGCAGCGTCCGGGACAGGGCCACCGGGGAGCTGTTTTTT	CASSVRDRATGELFF
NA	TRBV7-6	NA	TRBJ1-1	TGTGCCAGCAGCTTTGTTTCAGGCTTAGCTTTCTTT	CASSFVSGLAFF
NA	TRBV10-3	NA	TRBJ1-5	TGTGCCATCAGCCAGGGGTTCCAGCCCCAGCATTTT	CAISQGFQPQHF
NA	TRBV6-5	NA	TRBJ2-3	TGTGCCAGCAAATCCGGAAGGAGCTCAGATACGCAGTATTTT	CASKSGRSSDTQYF
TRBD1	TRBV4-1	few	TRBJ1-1	TGCGCCAGCAGCCATCAGGGACAGGGGTCCACTGAAGCTTTCTTT	CASSHQGQGSTEAFF
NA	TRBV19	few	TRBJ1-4	TGTGCCAGTAGTGAACAGCTAAATGAAAAACTGTTTTTT	CASSEQLNEKLFF
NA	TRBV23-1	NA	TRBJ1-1	TGCGCCAGCAGTCAATCGAGCAGGGCCCGGCAAGCTGAAGCTTTCTTT	CASSQSSRARQAEAFF
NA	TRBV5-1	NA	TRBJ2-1	TGCGCCAGCAGCCCTTACCCCGATTCAGGGGGAGGTTACAATGAGCAGTTCTTC	CASSPYPDSGGGYNEQFF
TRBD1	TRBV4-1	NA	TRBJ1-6	TGCGCCAGCAGCCCCACAGGGGGCTTATCACCCCTCCACTTT	CASSPTGGLSPLHF
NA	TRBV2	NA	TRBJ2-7	TGTGCCAGCAGTGTCTGGGGGCATAACGAGCAGTACTTC	CASSVWGHNEQYF
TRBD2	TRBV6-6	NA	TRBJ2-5	TGTGCCAGCAGAATAAGACTAGCGGCCCAAGAGACCCAGTACTTC	CASRIRLAAQETQYF
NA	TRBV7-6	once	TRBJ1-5	TGTGCCAGCAGCTTGTCCGAGCATCAGCCCCAGCATTTT	CASSLSEHQPQHF